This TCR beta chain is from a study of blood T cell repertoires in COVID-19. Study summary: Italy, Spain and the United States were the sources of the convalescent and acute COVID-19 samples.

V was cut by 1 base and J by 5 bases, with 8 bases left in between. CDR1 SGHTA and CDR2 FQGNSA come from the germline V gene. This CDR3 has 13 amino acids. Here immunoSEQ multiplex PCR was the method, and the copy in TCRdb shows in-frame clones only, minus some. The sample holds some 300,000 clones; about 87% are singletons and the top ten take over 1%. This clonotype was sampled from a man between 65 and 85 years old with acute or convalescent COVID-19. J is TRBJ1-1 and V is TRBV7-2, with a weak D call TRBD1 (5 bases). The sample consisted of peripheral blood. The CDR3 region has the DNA TGTGCCAGCAGCTTAGTACAGGTTACTGAAGCTTTCTTT. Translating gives CASSLVQVTEAFF.